This T cell receptor (beta chain) was recovered during a study of CXCR3-negative and CXCR3-positive naive CD8 T cells. Concerning this clonotype itself: Its target is not known.

Naive CD8+ T cells showed CD45RO-CCR7+CD27+CD95-. UMI labels and 5' RACE were used to prepare the TRB cDNA libraries. From the 5' RACE reads, TCRdb lists one entry per CDR3 protein and no DNA. Reported are 84,000 or so distinct CDR3 sequences; the ten largest clones contain 0.5% to 0.55%. Study findings and constraints: For CXCR3-positive naive cells, TRB CDR3s were more hydrophobic than those of CXCR3-negative naive cells.

CDR1 is MNHEY, CDR2 SMNVEV, per germline (reference sequence). The length of the CDR3 is 14 residues. The TCR comes from a human donor in good health. Some clones in this sample may be carry-over from other donors' samples. The rearrangement uses TRBV27 and TRBJ2-7. Material: naive CXCR3+ CD8+ T cells from blood. Indicated subset: CD45RO-CCR7+CD27+CD95- naive CD8+ T cells expressing CXCR3 (TNR3+). The CDR3 spells CASSSTPTTYEQYF.